This TCR beta chain derives from a study of T cell responses to AZD1222 COVID-19 vaccine. With regard to this clone: Its antigen is undetermined.

The germline V and J ends were trimmed by 4 bases and 5 bases, with 8 bases remaining between them. The length of the CDR3 is 12 residues. Germline loops: CDR1 SGHTA, CDR2 FQGNSA. Findings and caveats of the study: Sampling captured repertoires only after the peak T cell response. Spike-specific TCR breadth and depth went up after people got two AZD1222 doses. In a largely white British group with more females than males, clonal diversity was possibly underestimated.

Data came from immunoSEQ multiplex PCR; TCRdb stores just in-frame clones and leaves some out. Of more than 150,000 clones in the sample, about 87% were seen once. J is TRBJ1-2 and V is TRBV7-2, with D hard to call. The clonotype originates from an adult in good health. The source material was peripheral blood, sampled on day 0 of MenACWY control vaccination. This chain's CDR3 is CASSYGVYGYTF. In DNA form, the CDR3 reads TGTGCCAGCAGCTACGGGGTTTATGGCTACACCTTC.